A selection of T cell receptor beta chains follows, all from one sample in a study of cytomegalovirus exposure and HLA in healthy donors. Clones were sequenced by immunoSEQ multiplex PCR, and TCRdb holds only the in-frame ones, with some missing. In the table there are roughly 190,000 clones, 75% to 90% of which are singletons. Sequencing was carried out using PBMCs. These receptors all come from a boy between 2 and 15 years old in good health and CMV-seronegative. CDR3s include the opening cysteine and the closing phenylalanine or tryptophan. D genes are given only for firm matches. Only part of the rows carry a size: once, few, many, or a class if the clone is expanded.

j_gene: TRBJ1-1
abundance: NA
v_gene: TRBV27
d_gene: TRBD1
CDR3aa: CASSWDSRNTEAFF
CDR3nt: TGTGCCAGCAGCTGGGACAGTCGGAACACTGAAGCTTTCTTT

j_gene: TRBJ2-3
abundance: NA
v_gene: TRBV28
d_gene: TRBD2
CDR3aa: CASQSSGRADTQYF
CDR3nt: TGTGCCAGCCAAAGCAGCGGGAGGGCAGATACGCAGTATTTT

j_gene: TRBJ2-5
abundance: NA
v_gene: TRBV11-2
d_gene: NA
CDR3aa: CASSPRTAQETQYF
CDR3nt: TGTGCCAGCAGCCCGAGGACAGCCCAAGAGACCCAGTACTTC

j_gene: TRBJ2-3
abundance: NA
v_gene: TRBV6-1
d_gene: TRBD1
CDR3aa: CASSGVLYRDRVDTQYF
CDR3nt: TGTGCCAGCAGTGGAGTTCTCTACCGGGACAGGGTTGATACGCAGTATTTT

j_gene: TRBJ2-5
abundance: NA
v_gene: TRBV19
d_gene: TRBD1
CDR3aa: CASSTWTGGTTPQETQYF
CDR3nt: TGTGCCAGTAGTACCTGGACAGGGGGCACCACACCCCAAGAGACCCAGTACTTC

j_gene: TRBJ2-1
abundance: NA
v_gene: TRBV28
d_gene: TRBD1
CDR3aa: CASAGTGYNEQFF
CDR3nt: TGTGCCAGCGCCGGGACAGGGTACAATGAGCAGTTCTTC

j_gene: TRBJ1-6
abundance: NA
v_gene: TRBV27
d_gene: TRBD1
CDR3aa: CASSPTGGRAYNSPLHF
CDR3nt: TGTGCCAGCAGTCCAACAGGGGGACGAGCCTATAATTCACCCCTCCACTTT

j_gene: TRBJ1-5
abundance: once
v_gene: TRBV30
d_gene: NA
CDR3aa: CAWGLPGEPQHF
CDR3nt: TGTGCCTGGGGACTTCCGGGGGAGCCCCAGCATTTT

j_gene: TRBJ1-2
abundance: NA
v_gene: TRBV6-5
d_gene: NA
CDR3aa: CASSRDSVHGYTF
CDR3nt: TGTGCCAGCAGCAGAGACAGTGTGCATGGCTACACCTTC

j_gene: TRBJ1-1
abundance: NA
v_gene: TRBV6-5
d_gene: NA
CDR3aa: CASSYVENTEAFF
CDR3nt: TGTGCCAGCAGTTACGTAGAAAACACTGAAGCTTTCTTT

j_gene: TRBJ2-7
abundance: NA
v_gene: TRBV11-2
d_gene: TRBD2
CDR3aa: CASSFLSVAGGPFYEQYF
CDR3nt: TGTGCCAGCAGCTTCTTATCGGTAGCGGGAGGGCCTTTCTACGAGCAGTACTTC

j_gene: TRBJ2-3
abundance: NA
v_gene: TRBV27
d_gene: NA
CDR3aa: CASRVGADTQYF
CDR3nt: TGTGCCAGCAGGGTAGGAGCAGATACGCAGTATTTT

j_gene: TRBJ2-1
abundance: NA
v_gene: TRBV4-2
d_gene: TRBD2
CDR3aa: CASSQAGTSGRGAGSYNEQFF
CDR3nt: TGTGCCAGCAGCCAAGCCGGGACTAGCGGGAGGGGCGCCGGGTCCTACAATGAGCAGTTCTTC

j_gene: TRBJ2-5
abundance: NA
v_gene: TRBV7-9
d_gene: NA
CDR3aa: CASSAALDSLKETQYF
CDR3nt: TGTGCCAGCAGCGCGGCCCTGGACAGCTTGAAAGAGACCCAGTACTTC

j_gene: TRBJ1-2
abundance: NA
v_gene: TRBV5-1
d_gene: NA
CDR3aa: CASSLERPNYGYTF
CDR3nt: TGCGCCAGCAGCTTGGAGCGCCCTAACTATGGCTACACCTTC

j_gene: TRBJ2-2
abundance: NA
v_gene: TRBV7-9
d_gene: TRBD1
CDR3aa: CASSTTGGIYTGELFF
CDR3nt: TGTGCCAGCAGCACAACAGGGGGGATTTACACCGGGGAGCTGTTTTTT

j_gene: TRBJ2-7
abundance: NA
v_gene: TRBV19
d_gene: TRBD1
CDR3aa: CASSTPPRQGYYEQYF
CDR3nt: TGTGCCAGTAGTACCCCCCCTCGACAGGGGTACTACGAGCAGTACTTC

j_gene: TRBJ1-1
abundance: NA
v_gene: TRBV30
d_gene: TRBD1
CDR3aa: CAWSAQGYGTEAFF
CDR3nt: TGTGCCTGGAGTGCACAGGGGTACGGCACTGAAGCTTTCTTT

j_gene: TRBJ1-4
abundance: NA
v_gene: TRBV18
d_gene: NA
CDR3aa: CASSPGQYNEKLFF
CDR3nt: TGTGCCAGCTCGCCTGGACAGTATAATGAAAAACTGTTTTTT

j_gene: TRBJ1-4
abundance: NA
v_gene: TRBV5-4
d_gene: TRBD1
CDR3aa: CASSKGQGREKLFF
CDR3nt: TGTGCCAGCAGCAAGGGACAGGGTAGGGAAAAACTGTTTTTT

j_gene: TRBJ2-7
abundance: NA
v_gene: TRBV5-4
d_gene: TRBD2
CDR3aa: CASTLSGGPRDEQYF
CDR3nt: TGTGCCAGCACTCTAAGCGGGGGCCCAAGGGACGAGCAGTACTTC